This TCR beta chain was retrieved from a study of OX40 agonist ivuxolimab in advanced cancers. Study-wide results and caveats: In the 0.1 to 3.0 mg/kg range, CD4+ and CD8+ blood T cells had expanded clonally by week 6. Average numbers of expanded clones were greater in CD8+ T cells than in CD4+.

Clones were read by immunoSEQ multiplex PCR, and TCRdb kept only the in-frame ones, dropping some. The sample records about 22,000 clones, roughly nine tenths being singletons. Details on this clone: Its antigen is unidentified.

Blood was sampled at baseline, cycle 4 day 1, and cycle 7 day 1. The germline CDR1 and CDR2 sequences are SGHKS and YYEKEE (reference sequence). The CDR3 consists of 17 residues. Trimming at V came to 4 bases and at J to 3 bases, leaving 16 bases not matched to a gene. The sample was CD4+ or CD8+ T cells sorted from blood, taken in a trial of the OX40 agonist ivuxolimab. The TCR sequence derives from an adult with an advanced solid tumor such as melanoma, head and neck, liver or kidney cancer. The chain links TRBV5-5 to TRBJ2-7; 7 bases match TRBD2. The CDR3 DNA is TGTGCCAGCAGCCCAACCGGCCGGGGACTACCCATCTACGAGCAGTACTTC. Protein sequence: CASSPTGRGLPIYEQYF.